This T cell receptor beta chain derives from a study of shared clonotypes between healthy human individuals. The wider study: Three plates each covered CD4 naive and memory; CD8 naive two, CD8 memory one. Study-wide points: Relative to clonotypes present in all four donors, those not shared had lower generation probabilities. Shared clonotypes: about 4.6% naive CD4, about 3.3% naive CD8, less than 2.5% memory CD4, 0.35% to 0.5% memory CD8. Sharing of clonotypes among donors was expected to vary with sequencing depth.

The method was immunoSEQ multiplex PCR; TCRdb's version includes in-frame clones alone and lacks a portion of them. The sample has some 2 million clones, around 96% seen once; the top ten hold 0.85% to 1.2%. In regard to this clone: The antigen is undetermined.

V was pared by 5 bases and J by 3 bases, with 8 bases of the junction left unmatched. The CDR3 consists of 15 residues. The germline gives CDR1 SGHVS, CDR2 FQNEAQ. CD45RO-negative, CCR7-positively selected cells formed the naive CD8 fraction, excluding terminally differentiated effector memory CD45RA+ cells. This clonotype was obtained from a man aged 18-30 years in good health. The chain joins TRBV7-8 to TRBJ2-7; 9 bases agree with TRBD1. The sequenced sample consisted of naive CD8+ T cells sorted from blood. CDR3 sequence reads: CASSEPGQGLYEQYF. CDR3 DNA: TGTGCCAGCAGCGAACCGGGACAGGGACTCTACGAGCAGTACTTC. Drawing the rest from reference TRBV7-8 and TRBJ2-7, the complete variable domain is GAGVSQSPRYKVAKRGQDVALRCDPISGHVSLFWYQQALGQGPEFLTYFQNEAQLDKSGLPSDRFFAERPEGSVSTLKIQRTQQEDSAVYLCASSEPGQGLYEQYFGPGTRLTVT.